This T cell receptor (beta chain) was found in a study of T cell clonality in common variable immunodeficiency (dated by TCRdb to about 2015). Study-wide findings and limitations: Even though DNA input was equal, the average per sample came to approximately 74,000 unique sequences for controls compared with 30,000 to 40,000 for CVID samples. TCRbeta clonality was higher in CVID subjects than in healthy controls (t-test p = 0.018), and the increase was most characteristic of about a third of subjects. CVID TCRbeta sequences were reported to have fewer deletions and N-nucleotide insertions and to lack highly modified clones with 13 or more V deletions. It was noted by the authors that sequencing of the repertoires of T cell subpopulations would be needed to clarify the cause of the increased clonality in CVID. Fewer TCRbeta clones were shared among CVID subjects than among healthy controls (p < 0.0001). Correlations of repertoire features with clinical complications were constrained by heterogeneity among patients within the CVID cohort.

For sequencing input, CVID and control samples contributed equivalent amounts of genomic DNA. For every sample, a 60 bp segment covering the rearranged TCRbeta CDR3 region was amplified and then sequenced. The immunoSEQ assay, a bias-corrected multiplex PCR with high-throughput sequencing, was employed for TCRbeta amplification. Per the source publication's procedure: Every unique nucleotide sequence was considered a clone and was annotated with V, D and J genes, copy number and frequency. Sequences were labeled productive if in frame, and non-productive if out of frame or containing stop codons. Clonality was calculated from Shannon's entropy as previously described. Mean CDR3 Kyte-Doolittle hydropathy was derived from the predicted amino acid sequences of productive clones. Using the R hclust function, scaled V gene usage was clustered hierarchically with Manhattan distance and complete linkage. Sharing of clones by CDR3 amino acid sequence was evaluated by resampling 12 repertoires per group over 100 rounds. Repertoires were searched for 60 to 80 published EBV-specific and 245 published CMV-specific TCRbeta sequences. Two CVID samples yielding fewer than 10,000 sequences were excluded from analysis, leaving approximately 42 CVID repertoires. The immuneACCESS repertoire file appears here via TCRdb, limited to in-frame rearrangements. These files lack a portion of the clones; in checked studies, under half of the deficit traces to unresolved V genes, and the cause of the others is not known. V and J calls and clone size are given by that table; D and trimming were obtained from the DNA. The table puts 40,000 to 50,000 clones in this sample, none counted just once. Around 6.3% of the sample is taken by the ten largest.

The junction shows trimming of 0 bases on V and 1 base on J, and the gene matches do not reach 4 bases of it. CDR1 and CDR2 are read off the germline V gene as LGHNA and YNFKEQ. The CDR3, from cysteine to phenylalanine, totals 17 residues. The CDR3 was read in part: 42 bases, with the frame set at base 1. Predominantly Caucasian heritage was noted among both the CVID patients and the healthy controls. Heparinized peripheral whole blood samples of about 5 to 9 ml were collected from each donor. Genomic DNA from adults with common variable immune deficiency (CVID) and from healthy adult controls was used for sequencing of TCRbeta CDR3 repertoires. The control group comprised 22 healthy adult volunteers, some 12 female and roughly ten male, aged about 23 to 75 years with a mean age of approximately 35. To isolate peripheral blood mononuclear cells, diluted blood was subjected to density centrifugation over Hypaque 1077 or Ficoll-Paque. Genomic DNA was obtained from unsorted mononuclear cells using either Qiagen column purification or a centrifugation-based method.

On this clone itself: The clone's antigen remains unknown. The read terminates 3 residues before the CDR3 end, so the remaining end is supplied by the germline J gene.

The sample comprised peripheral blood mononuclear cells. The clonotype was recovered from a person aged 18-69 years in good health. The V gene is TRBV4-2 and the J gene is TRBJ2-5; TRBD2 matches 11 bases in the middle. The CDR3 reads as follows: CASSQDGSGGGQETQYF. Incomplete CDR3 DNA: TGTGCCAGCAGCCAAGACGGTAGCGGGGGGGGCCAAGAGACC.